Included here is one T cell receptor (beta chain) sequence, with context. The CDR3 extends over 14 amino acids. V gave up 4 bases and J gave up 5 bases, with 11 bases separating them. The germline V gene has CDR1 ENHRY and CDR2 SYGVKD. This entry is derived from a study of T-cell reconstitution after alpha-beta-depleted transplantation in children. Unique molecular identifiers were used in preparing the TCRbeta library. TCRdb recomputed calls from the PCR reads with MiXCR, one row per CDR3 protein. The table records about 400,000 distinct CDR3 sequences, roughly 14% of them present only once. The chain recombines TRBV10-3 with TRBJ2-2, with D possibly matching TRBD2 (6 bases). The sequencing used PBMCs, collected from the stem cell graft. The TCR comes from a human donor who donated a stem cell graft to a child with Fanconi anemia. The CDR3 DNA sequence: TGTGCCATCAGTGTTTCGACTAGGACCGGGGAGCTGTTTTTT. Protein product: CAISVSTRTGELFF.